This paragraph covers one TCR beta chain sequence. The record originates from a study of blood T cell repertoires in COVID-19. Participants were placed into cohorts based on the clinical history they reported. Germline V CDR1 and CDR2: MNHEY, SMNVEV (reference sequence). V shed 6 bases, J shed 2 bases, and the junction held 4 bases outside the gene matches. There are 15 residues in the CDR3. Clones were sequenced by immunoSEQ multiplex PCR, and TCRdb holds only the in-frame ones, with some missing. The sample has 180,000 or so clones, more than 70% seen once. The receptor's source is a woman in her thirties who had recovered from COVID-19. Sequencing was performed on PBMCs or T cells enriched from blood (not recorded which). The chain uses TRBV27 and TRBJ1-5; 10 bases fit TRBD1. This CDR3 is CASSRGTGGNQPQHF. DNA for the CDR3: TGTGCCAGCAGCAGGGGGACAGGGGGCAATCAGCCCCAGCATTTT.